This T cell receptor beta chain was observed in a study of T cell responses to AZD1222 COVID-19 vaccine. The CDR3 extends over 14 amino acids. Germline V CDR1 and CDR2: SEHNR, FQNEAQ (reference sequence). With 5 bases removed from V and 2 bases from J, the gap between germline ends came to 12 bases. Produced via immunoSEQ multiplex PCR; TCRdb's table is partial and in-frame only. Counted here are just under 150,000 clones, just over 85% occurring once; the ten biggest clones make up around 5%. As for this clone: Its target is not known.

Findings and limits, study-wide: There were vaccine-associated CD4 TCRs across spike, dominant at 160-218 and 743-854. Increases in Spike-specific TCR breadth and depth were seen after two AZD1222 doses. It should be noted that donors were predominantly white British and more often female, and clonal diversity was possibly underestimated.

The material was peripheral blood, obtained 28 days after the second AZD1222 dose. This sequence was found in an adult who received the AZD1222 COVID-19 vaccine. This chain links TRBV7-9 with TRBJ1-1; no firm D call. The CDR3 sequence: CASSPSTLNTEAFF. DNA for the CDR3: TGTGCCAGCAGCCCATCGACACTTAACACTGAAGCTTTCTTT.